Presented here are 27 T cell receptor beta chains from one specimen sequenced in a study of control samples from healthy donors and cancer patients. Sequencing used immunoSEQ multiplex PCR; TCRdb keeps in-frame clones, though not all of them. The sample has about 160,000 clones, about 94% seen once. The sample taken for sequencing was blood. Every receptor here comes from a woman aged 40 to 50 in good health.

V is TRBV4-1 and J is TRBJ2-3; the D gene could be TRBD1 or TRBD2 (7 bases each). CDR3 length: 17 amino acids. Germline V gives CDR1 MGHRA, CDR2 YSYEKL. V lost 3 bases, J lost 6 bases, and 22 bases lay in between. CDR3 coding DNA: TGCGCCAGCAGCCAGGAACCCGGGACAGTGGGGGGGGATACGCAGTATTTT. Translated, it gives CASSQEPGTVGGDTQYF.

V is TRBV29-1 and J is TRBJ1-1, with D tentatively TRBD1 (6 bases). Germline CDR1 reads SQVTM; CDR2 reads ANQGSEA. V was cut by 3 bases and J by 5 bases, with 13 bases left in between. CDR3 length: 13 residues. The CDR3 here is CSVETGPRTEAFF. In DNA, the CDR3 is TGCAGCGTTGAGACAGGACCTCGAACTGAAGCTTTCTTT.

J is TRBJ1-5 and V is TRBV7-9; the D gene is possibly TRBD1 (5 bases). Germline V gives CDR1 SEHNR, CDR2 FQNEAQ (reference sequence). CDR3 length equals 15 residues. V was trimmed by 5 bases and J by 4 bases, leaving 15 bases between them. Written as DNA, the CDR3 is TGTGCCAGCAGCCAGGGCGGGGACGGAAATCAGCCCCAGCATTTT. As protein: CASSQGGDGNQPQHF.

The rearrangement links TRBV6-6 to TRBJ1-2; 7 nucleotides align to TRBD1. The CDR3 covers 15 residues. Germline lookup yields CDR1 MNHNY and CDR2 SVGAGI (reference sequence). V was pared by 6 bases and J by 8 bases, with 15 bases of the junction left unmatched. The CDR3 spells CASSRHRGQSVGYTF. The CDR3, as DNA: TGTGCCAGCAGCAGACACAGGGGTCAGTCTGTCGGCTACACCTTC.

The chain has TRBV2 and TRBJ1-2; TRBD1 matches at 8 bases. The CDR3 runs 15 residues. Per the germline V gene, CDR1 is SNHLY and CDR2 is FYNNEI. With V trimmed by 6 bases and J by 1 base, 7 bases remained unmatched. The CDR3 DNA follows: TGTGCCAGCAGCAACGACAGGGGAGTTAACTATGGCTACACCTTC. Amino acids: CASSNDRGVNYGYTF.

The CDR3 region has the DNA TGTGCCAGCAGCTCTCAGGGGTTAGGAAACACCATATATTTT. The encoded protein is CASSSQGLGNTIYF. The rearrangement joins TRBV7-2 to TRBJ1-3; D perhaps matches TRBD1 (6 bases). Germline CDR1 and CDR2: SGHTA and FQGNSA. This CDR3 contains 14 residues. Trimming left V 4 bases short and J 4 bases short, with 11 bases between.

V and J are TRBV7-9 and TRBJ2-3; no clear D gene. CDR1 is SEHNR and CDR2 is FQNEAQ in the germline V gene (reference sequence). The CDR3 is made up of 12 amino acids. The V gene lost 5 bases and the J gene lost 3 bases, with 6 bases spanning the gap. The CDR3 loop is CASSEVTDTQYF. The CDR3 nucleotides read TGTGCCAGCAGCGAAGTAACAGATACGCAGTATTTT.

The CDR3 protein is CASSIPESPTEAFF. DNA of the CDR3: TGTGCCAGTAGTATACCGGAGTCCCCCACTGAAGCTTTCTTT. The chain links TRBV19 to TRBJ1-1; D not resolved. V was trimmed by 2 bases and J by 4 bases, leaving 11 bases between them. The CDR3 length is 14 residues. The germline CDR1 and CDR2 sequences are LNHDA and SQIVND (reference sequence).

This chain connects TRBV7-2 to TRBJ2-1; 8 bases agree with TRBD1. V dropped 2 bases and J dropped 6; count of bases not matched to a gene: 6. This CDR3 has 15 residues. Per germline, CDR1 SGHTA and CDR2 FQGNSA. The CDR3: CASSLSGQGFNEQFF. The CDR3 DNA reads TGTGCCAGCAGCTTATCAGGACAGGGATTCAATGAGCAGTTCTTC.

The J gene is TRBJ1-1, the V gene TRBV6-5, with D possibly matching TRBD1 (5 bases). The V gene lost 6 bases and the J gene lost 3 bases, with 11 bases spanning the gap. The CDR3 covers 13 residues. Germline loops: CDR1 MNHEY, CDR2 SVGAGI. In DNA form, the CDR3 reads TGTGCCAGCAGGTATCAGGGCTACACTGAAGCTTTCTTT. Amino acid sequence: CASRYQGYTEAFF.

This chain links TRBV7-2 with TRBJ2-2; 11 positions agree with TRBD2. The V gene's germline CDR1 is SGHTA and CDR2 FQGNSA. There are 15 residues in the CDR3. The V gene end was trimmed by 6 bases and the J gene end by 7 bases; junction bases not matched to a gene: 7. The CDR3 DNA follows: TGTGCCAGCAGTCCCACTAGCGGGAGCATCGGGGAGCTGTTTTTT. This gives the protein CASSPTSGSIGELFF. Variable domain in full (rest from reference TRBV7-2 and TRBJ2-2): GAGVSQSPSNKVTEKGKDVELRCDPISGHTALYWYRQSLGQGLEFLIYFQGNSAPDKSGLPSDRFSAERTGGSVSTLTIQRTQQEDSAVYLCASSPTSGSIGELFFGEGSRLTVL.

The CDR3 nucleotides are TGCAGCGTTGAAGTGGGGGGTGGCGAAAAACTGTTTTTT. It yields the protein CSVEVGGGEKLFF. The chain has TRBV29-1 and TRBJ1-4; tentatively, D is TRBD1 (5 bases). From germline, CDR1 is SQVTM and CDR2 ANQGSEA. The CDR3 is 13 residues long. Between the trimmed V and J ends, which lost 1 base and 8 bases, there was a span of 11 bases.

The chain joins TRBV4-3 to TRBJ2-6, with 7 bases matching TRBD1. The CDR3 runs 18 residues. Germline CDR1 LGHNA, CDR2 YSLEER. Germline trimming cut 0 bases from V and 1 base from J; bases unmatched to any gene: 6. The CDR3: CASSQDPRTGSGANVLTF. CDR3 DNA: TGCGCCAGCAGCCAAGATCCCCGGACAGGTTCTGGGGCCAACGTCCTGACTTTC.

The rearrangement uses TRBV5-4 and TRBJ2-3, with no clear D. The CDR3 has 15 amino acids. Trimming pared 0 bases from V and 0 bases from J, leaving 8 bases between. The germline gives CDR1 SGHNT, CDR2 YYREEE (reference sequence). Written as DNA, the CDR3 is TGTGCCAGCAGCTTGGATGCAGGCAGCACAGATACGCAGTATTTT. Residues: CASSLDAGSTDTQYF.

The rearrangement joins TRBV27 to TRBJ1-2; the D is unclear. Germline values: CDR1 MNHEY, CDR2 SMNVEV (reference sequence). The CDR3 covers 14 residues. V was cut by 6 bases and J by 8 bases, with 19 bases left in between. CDR3 region: CASSQRRSLRGYTF. The DNA for the CDR3 is TGTGCCAGCAGCCAAAGACGATCGCTACGGGGCTACACCTTC.

The gene calls are TRBV28 and TRBJ1-2; D is unresolved. The germline V gene has CDR1 MDHEN and CDR2 SYDVKM. This CDR3 comprises 13 residues. Trimming stripped 4 bases from V and 0 bases from J, with 6 bases between. CDR3 sequence reads: CASSYQANYGYTF. The CDR3 DNA is TGTGCCAGCAGTTATCAGGCTAACTATGGCTACACCTTC.

V is TRBV5-6 and J is TRBJ1-2; no definite D call. The V and J ends lost 2 bases and 2 bases respectively, with 7 bases between them. The CDR3 covers 13 residues. Germline lookup yields CDR1 SGHDT and CDR2 YYEEEE. The CDR3 spells CASSLGSNYGYTF. The DNA for the CDR3 is TGTGCCAGCAGCTTAGGCAGCAACTATGGCTACACCTTC.

The chain combines TRBV7-9 with TRBJ2-7; 9 nucleotides agree with TRBD1. The junction had 6 bases not matched to a gene; V was cut back by 4 bases and J by 2 bases. Germline assignment: CDR1 SEHNR and CDR2 FQNEAQ (reference sequence). This CDR3 is 15 amino acids long. Here the CDR3 DNA reads TGTGCCAGCAGCTGGCCCGGGACAGGGACCTACGAGCAGTACTTC. It encodes CASSWPGTGTYEQYF.

V gene TRBV3-1 (or the pseudogene TRBV3-2) combines with J gene TRBJ1-1; D gene ambiguous. This CDR3 contains 15 residues. Trimming removed 0 bases at V and 5 bases at J, with 13 bases between. From germline, CDR1 is LGHDT and CDR2 YNNKEL (reference sequence). The CDR3 spells CASSQDHRSWTEAFF. DNA for the CDR3: TGTGCCAGCAGCCAAGATCACCGATCCTGGACTGAAGCTTTCTTT.

The genes are TRBV10-2 and TRBJ1-5; the D gene is possibly TRBD1 (5 bases). CDR3 size: 14 residues. Germline CDR1 reads WSHSY; CDR2 reads SAAADI. V dropped 2 bases and J dropped 6 bases, with 11 bases sitting between them. The CDR3 region has the DNA TGCGCCAGCAGTGAGGCAGGGTCTGGTCAGCCCCAGCATTTT. This sequence encodes CASSEAGSGQPQHF.

J is TRBJ2-7 and V is TRBV3-1 (or the pseudogene TRBV3-2); the D gene is possibly TRBD2 (6 bases). The CDR3 runs 15 residues. Trimming cost V 1 base and J 4 bases, with 14 bases left between them. Germline CDR1 reads LGHDT; CDR2 reads YNNKEL (reference sequence). The CDR3 bases are TGTGCCAGCAGCCAAGGGACGCGGGAACCTTACGAGCAGTACTTC. Protein: CASSQGTREPYEQYF.

The V and J genes are TRBV7-2 and TRBJ2-7, with D possibly being TRBD2 (6 bases). Per the germline V gene, CDR1 is SGHTA and CDR2 is FQGNSA. The CDR3 is 16 residues long. V shed 0 bases and J shed 2 bases, with 14 bases lying between them. This CDR3 reads CASSLASGPGAYEQYF. CDR3 nucleotide sequence: TGTGCCAGCAGCTTAGCGTCTGGCCCGGGGGCCTACGAGCAGTACTTC. Variable domain in full (rest from reference TRBV7-2 and TRBJ2-7): GAGVSQSPSNKVTEKGKDVELRCDPISGHTALYWYRQSLGQGLEFLIYFQGNSAPDKSGLPSDRFSAERTGGSVSTLTIQRTQQEDSAVYLCASSLASGPGAYEQYFGPGTRLTVT.

This chain connects TRBV6-1 to TRBJ2-7, with D tentatively TRBD1 (5 bases). CDR1 MNHNS and CDR2 SASEGT come from the germline V gene. V was pared by 2 bases and J by 2 bases, with 10 bases between. CDR3 length equals 14 residues. This CDR3 is CASSERRVPYEQYF. DNA of the CDR3: TGTGCCAGCAGTGAACGCAGGGTACCCTACGAGCAGTACTTC.

The gene calls are TRBV7-9 and TRBJ1-5; D remains unclear. Germline V CDR1 and CDR2: SEHNR, FQNEAQ (reference sequence). The V gene lost 1 base and the J gene lost 7 bases, with 5 bases spanning the gap. The CDR3 has 12 amino acids. In nucleotides, the CDR3 is TGTGCCAGCAGCTTAGGACAACAGCCCCAGCATTTT. Translating it yields CASSLGQQPQHF.

This CDR3 is CSASSSNSLSGNTIYF. DNA of the CDR3: TGCAGTGCTAGTTCCTCTAACTCACTCTCTGGAAACACCATATATTTT. The rearrangement links TRBV20-1 to TRBJ1-3, with D uncertain. Germline CDR1 reads DFQATT; CDR2 reads SNEGSKA (reference sequence). CDR3 length equals 16 residues. V was cut by 3 bases and J by 0 bases, with 15 bases left in between.

As regards this clone: At one of its ends the junction is not consistent with the germline gene, which may arise from a read error. This sequence joins TRBV2 and TRBJ1-2, with TRBD1 as a possible D gene (6 bases). CDR3 length: 15 residues. The germline V gene encodes CDR1 SNHLY and CDR2 FYNNEI. CDR3 nucleotides: TGTGCCAGCAGGGAAGGACAGCGGGCTAACTATGGCTACACCTTC. Protein: CASREGQRANYGYTF.

In this sample, this clone turned up once. V gene TRBV19 combines with J gene TRBJ1-5; no firm D call. CDR1 and CDR2 (germline): LNHDA, SQIVND (reference sequence). The length of the CDR3 is 12 residues. Trimming removed 5 bases at V and 4 bases at J, with 6 bases between. CDR3 DNA: TGTGCCAGTAGTCTTATTAATCAGCCCCAGCATTTT. It yields the protein CASSLINQPQHF.